These 6 T cell receptor beta chains were all obtained from the same sample, sequenced in a study of T cell responses to AZD1222 COVID-19 vaccine. Repertoires were generated with immunoSEQ multiplex PCR, while TCRdb's copy carries only in-frame clones and drops some. The sample has some 150,000 clones; just under 95% are singletons. The sample consisted of peripheral blood, taken on day 0 of AZD1222 vaccination. The receptor set was obtained from an adult in good health.

This chain connects TRBV18 to TRBJ1-5, with D unresolved. The CDR3 spans 14 residues. In germline, CDR1 is KGHSH, CDR2 LQKENI. The V end was cut by 2 bases, the J end by 2 bases, with 7 bases between. The CDR3 protein is CASSPGEGNQPQHF. CDR3 in DNA: TGTGCCAGCTCACCAGGGGAGGGCAATCAGCCCCAGCATTTT.

The rearrangement joins TRBV24-1 to TRBJ1-5; possible D gene TRBD1, 5 bases. Trimming left V 7 bases short and J 4 bases short, with 10 bases between. Germline CDR1 reads KGHDR; CDR2 reads SFDVKD. The CDR3 extends over 13 amino acids. For the CDR3, the DNA is TGTGCCACCAGCAGGGACGGGAATCAGCCCCAGCATTTT. This gives the protein CATSRDGNQPQHF.

The gene calls are TRBV6-5 and TRBJ2-5, with a possible D match to TRBD2 (5 bases). Trimming left V 6 bases short and J 4 bases short, with 9 bases between. Germline CDR1 MNHEY, CDR2 SVGAGI. This CDR3 contains 12 residues. CDR3 nucleotide sequence: TGTGCCAGCAGCATACTAGGAGAGACCCAGTACTTC. This sequence encodes CASSILGETQYF.

This clone has a single count. The rearrangement links TRBV2 to TRBJ2-4; a weak D match, TRBD1 (6 bases). This CDR3 contains 13 residues. With 5 bases removed from V and 8 bases from J, the gap between germline ends came to 13 bases. From germline, CDR1 is SNHLY and CDR2 FYNNEI. The CDR3 coding sequence is TGTGCCAGCAGTCAAGACAAGGGGGACATTCAGTACTTC. Its translation: CASSQDKGDIQYF. The variable domain in full, with the rest retrieved from reference TRBV2 and TRBJ2-4, is EPEVTQTPSHQVTQMGQEVILRCVPISNHLYFYWYRQILGQKVEFLVSFYNNEISEKSEIFDDQFSVERPDGSNFTLKIRSTKLEDSAMYFCASSQDKGDIQYFGAGTRLSVL.

This chain links TRBV6-5 with TRBJ2-1; 8 bases align to TRBD2. V lost 4 bases and J lost 4; bases outside the gene matches: 9. In germline, CDR1 is MNHEY, CDR2 SVGAGI. The CDR3 is 16 amino acids. As DNA, the CDR3 is TGTGCCAGCAGTTCGTCACTAGCGGAGGCATACAATGAGCAGTTCTTC. It codes for CASSSSLAEAYNEQFF.

In nucleotides, the CDR3 is TGTGCCAGCAGCTTGGACCGGACAGGGATAGATCAGCCCCAGCATTTT. Its protein product is CASSLDRTGIDQPQHF. This chain uses TRBV5-5 with TRBJ1-5, with 8 bases matching TRBD1. CDR3 length equals 16 residues. V trimming: 0 bases; J trimming: 5 bases; junction bases outside the gene matches: 7. CDR1 SGHKS and CDR2 YYEKEE come from the germline V gene (reference sequence).